This is a list of T cell receptor beta chains from one sample in a study of T cells in tuberculosis. Clones were sequenced by immunoSEQ multiplex PCR, and TCRdb holds only the in-frame ones, with some missing. The data show some 34,000 clones, with 85% to 95% seen just once and approximately 8.1% held by the top ten. Sequencing input: PBMCs. These receptor sequences come from a donor aged 10-29 years with latent tuberculosis or without tuberculosis infection. Some clones in this sample may be carry-over from other donors' samples. Both conserved end residues are part of each CDR3. A D gene is named only where the DNA matches it firmly. Clone size is shown for a subset of rows, as once, few, many or a class of expanded clone.

clone size	D gene	J gene	V gene	CDR3 DNA	CDR3 protein
NA	NA	TRBJ1-6	TRBV10-2	TGCGCCAGCAGTGAGTCCCGGAATTCACCCCTCCACTTT	CASSESRNSPLHF
NA	NA	TRBJ1-1	TRBV29-1	TGCAGCGGGGGGGGAAGCACTGAAGCTTTCTTT	CSGGGSTEAFF
few	NA	TRBJ1-6	TRBV7-2	TGTGCCAGCAGCCCAGGGTATTCACCCCTCCACTTT	CASSPGYSPLHF
NA	NA	TRBJ1-6	TRBV5-1	TGCGCCAGCAGCTTGGATGACAAGGGGGATTCACCCCTCCACTTT	CASSLDDKGDSPLHF
NA	NA	TRBJ1-5	TRBV19	TGTGCCAGTAGTATCGGGTTTCCTAGCAATCAGCCCCAGCATTTT	CASSIGFPSNQPQHF
NA	TRBD2	TRBJ2-7	TRBV4-2	TGTGCCAGCAGCCAAATGGCGGGAGGCCGCTACGAGCAGTACTTC	CASSQMAGGRYEQYF
NA	NA	TRBJ1-5	TRBV6-1	TGTGCCAGCAGTGAAGCGCTCCGAAGGGGCGGCAATCAGCCCCAGCATTTT	CASSEALRRGGNQPQHF
NA	TRBD1	TRBJ2-6	TRBV4-1	TGCGCCAGCAGCCCCTCCGGGACAGGCATAGTTGGGGCCAACGTCCTGACTTTC	CASSPSGTGIVGANVLTF
NA	NA	TRBJ2-7	TRBV4-1	TGCGCCAGCAGCCAGAGCGAAGGGGTACACGAGCAGTACTTC	CASSQSEGVHEQYF
medium-sized	TRBD1	TRBJ2-7	TRBV6-4	TGTGCCAGCATCCCCGGAGGGACAGGGGCCTACGAGCAGTACTTC	CASIPGGTGAYEQYF
once	NA	TRBJ1-2	TRBV27	TGTGCCAGCGGGGTTCGGGGTTCGTTATATGGCTACACCTTC	CASGVRGSLYGYTF
NA	NA	TRBJ2-1	TRBV5-1	TGCGCCAGCAGAGCCGCGGCTAGCCGACTTACCAATGAGCAGTTCTTC	CASRAAASRLTNEQFF
NA	TRBD2	TRBJ2-7	TRBV5-4	TGTGCCAGCAGCCCGACGGGGGGAGGGACCCGCTTCACCGAGCAGTACTTC	CASSPTGGGTRFTEQYF
NA	NA	TRBJ2-7	TRBV27	TGTGCCAGCAGGGGGGGGCCCGACGAGCAGTACTTC	CASRGGPDEQYF
once	NA	TRBJ1-2	TRBV30	TGTGCCTGGTCACCGGAGGCCTACTATGGCTACACCTTC	CAWSPEAYYGYTF
NA	TRBD1	TRBJ2-5	TRBV10-3	TGTGCCATCAGGCCGACAGGGGGAGGGGAGACCCAGTACTTC	CAIRPTGGGETQYF
NA	TRBD1	TRBJ1-1	TRBV4-1	TGCGCCAGCAGCCAAACCGGGACAGCGAACACTGAAGCTTTCTTT	CASSQTGTANTEAFF
once	NA	TRBJ1-2	TRBV5-6	TGTGCCAGCAGCTCGGACAGCTATGGCTACACCTTC	CASSSDSYGYTF
NA	NA	TRBJ2-1	TRBV5-1	TGCGCCAGCAGCTTGAGGCCGGGCTCCTACAATGAGCAGTTCTTC	CASSLRPGSYNEQFF
NA	NA	TRBJ2-7	TRBV20-1	NA	CSILGREQYF
NA	TRBD2	TRBJ2-3	TRBV27	TGTGCCAGCAGGACAGCGACTAGCGGGGGGACAGATACGCAGTATTTT	CASRTATSGGTDTQYF
few	TRBD1	TRBJ2-6	TRBV10-2	TGCGCCAGCGGATACAGGGGGACTGGGGCCAACGTCCTGACTTTC	CASGYRGTGANVLTF
NA	NA	TRBJ2-3	TRBV7-9	TGTGCCAGCAGCGCCAGAGAGGGTATCCCAGATACGCAGTATTTT	CASSAREGIPDTQYF
NA	TRBD1	TRBJ2-1	TRBV29-1	TGCAGCGTGGGGGACAGGGGCAATGAGCAGTTCTTC	CSVGDRGNEQFF
NA	TRBD2	TRBJ2-3	TRBV4-1	TGCGCCAGCAGCCGCGATAGGACTAGCCTAGATACGCAGTATTTT	CASSRDRTSLDTQYF
NA	TRBD1	TRBJ1-1	TRBV23-1	TGCGCCAGCCCTAAGGACAGGGCGCAGAACACTGAAGCTTTCTTT	CASPKDRAQNTEAFF
NA	NA	TRBJ1-2	TRBV10-3	TGTGCCATCAGTGAGTTGGCGGGGGGAATTGACTATGGCTACACCTTC	CAISELAGGIDYGYTF
NA	TRBD1	TRBJ1-1	TRBV7-9	TGTGCCAGCAGCTTAGGACAGGGACTCACTGAAGCTTTCTTT	CASSLGQGLTEAFF
NA	TRBD1	TRBJ1-4	TRBV6-1	TGTGCCAGCAGCTTCGACAGGGTACGGGAAAAACTGTTTTTT	CASSFDRVREKLFF
NA	TRBD1	TRBJ2-7	TRBV6-5	TGTGCCAGCAGTCCGACAGGGTTTGAGTACGAGCAGTACTTC	CASSPTGFEYEQYF
NA	TRBD2	TRBJ2-7	TRBV19	TGTGCCAGTAGGCCCGCAGCGGGAGGGAACTACGAGCAGTACTTC	CASRPAAGGNYEQYF
NA	NA	TRBJ1-2	TRBV2	TGTGCCAGCAGCCGACAGGACCGTTCTGATGGCTACACCTTC	CASSRQDRSDGYTF
NA	NA	TRBJ1-5	TRBV5-8	TGTGCCAGCAGCTTAGGTGGGCCAGGATCATATAGCAATCAGCCCCAGCATTTT	CASSLGGPGSYSNQPQHF
NA	NA	TRBJ2-3	TRBV2	TGTGCCAGCAGCGTAGAGATCGCAGATACGCAGTATTTT	CASSVEIADTQYF
NA	NA	TRBJ1-2	TRBV30	TGTGCCGCCAATCGCGGGGGAGGCTACACCTTC	CAANRGGGYTF
few	TRBD1	TRBJ1-5	TRBV2	TGTGCCAGCAGTGAGCGCGGACAGGGACGTCAGCCCCAGCATTTT	CASSERGQGRQPQHF
NA	NA	TRBJ1-1	TRBV5-4	TGTGCCAGCAGCTTGGGGGAGCTGAACACTGAAGCTTTCTTT	CASSLGELNTEAFF